This TCR beta chain is drawn from a study of identical twins. Study results and caveats: Carriage of fewer insertions was seen in abundant cord blood beta clonotypes, whereas memory repertoires showed none.

This clonotype was observed at least ten times. Its cognate antigen is unknown. A universal primer site arose from template switching, and cDNA bore unique molecular identifiers. TCRdb used MiXCR to reprocess the 5' RACE reads, holding one entry per CDR3 protein. The table includes approximately 670,000 distinct CDR3 sequences, approximately 6.1% detected once. Among all donors, each was a healthy Caucasian. Trimming shortened V by 0 bases and J by 5 bases, and 12 bases separated the two germline ends. The CDR3 sequence is 15 residues long. CDR1 and CDR2 (germline): LGHNA, YNFKEQ. The receptor's source is a man between 18 and 35 years old in good health. Specimen: naive T cells sorted from blood. The chain joins TRBV4-2 to TRBJ2-3; D call uncertain. CDR3 nucleotide sequence: TGTGCCAGCAGCCAAGATGGATCGGTGGTAGATACGCAGTATTTT. It encodes CASSQDGSVVDTQYF.